The 22 T cell receptor beta chains presented below share a single source sample, sequenced in a study of early T cells in non-severe SARS-CoV-2 infection. A single record per CDR3 protein comes from TCRdb applying MiXCR to the 5' RACE reads. The table includes 85,000 to 100,000 distinct CDR3 sequences, approximately 11% detected once. The sequencing here drew on whole blood, taken at baseline. These receptors all come from an adult who was a healthcare worker with PCR-confirmed SARS-CoV-2 infection or an uninfected control (not recorded which).

The table lists this clonotype with many counts. J is TRBJ1-2 and V is TRBV6-5; 9 bases are shared with TRBD1. Germline values: CDR1 MNHEY, CDR2 SVGAGI. J was trimmed by 8 bases and V by 6 bases; bases with no gene match: 7. The CDR3 loop spans 13 amino acids. The CDR3 nucleotides are TGTGCCAGCAGCGCCCGGACAGGGGTGGGCTACACCTTC. Translated: CASSARTGVGYTF.

The chain uses TRBV3-1 and TRBJ1-2; unclear D gene. The CDR3 covers 13 residues. Germline V gene data show CDR1 as LGHDT and CDR2 as YNNKEL (reference sequence). The V end was cut by 0 bases, the J end by 4 bases, with 6 bases between. The CDR3 bases are TGTGCCAGCAGCCAAGAACAGCTCTATGGCTACACCTTC. It yields the protein CASSQEQLYGYTF.

V and J are TRBV12-3 or TRBV12-4 and TRBJ1-1; no clear D. Trimming cost V 1 base and J 0 bases, with 3 bases left between them. The CDR3 sequence is 13 residues long. In nucleotides, the CDR3 is TGTGCCAGCAGTTTAGACTTGAACACTGAAGCTTTCTTT. This sequence encodes CASSLDLNTEAFF.

The chain has TRBV3-1 and TRBJ1-3; D gene uncertain. Germline V gene lookup returns CDR1 LGHDT and CDR2 YNNKEL (reference sequence). Trimming stripped 4 bases from V and 4 bases from J, with 14 bases between. This CDR3 spans 15 amino acids. As DNA, the CDR3 is TGTGCCAGCAGCCCGATGGTTACCATGGGAAACACCATATATTTT. Amino acid sequence: CASSPMVTMGNTIYF.

The table lists this clonotype with many counts. The chain carries TRBV4-2 and TRBJ2-1; D is perhaps TRBD2 (7 bases). The V gene's germline CDR1 is LGHNA and CDR2 YNFKEQ. The germline V and J ends were trimmed by 4 bases and 2 bases, with 15 bases remaining between them. This CDR3 has 16 residues. The CDR3 DNA reads TGTGCCAGCAGCCTCCGCGCGGGGGCCACCTACAATGAGCAGTTCTTC. Protein: CASSLRAGATYNEQFF.

This clonotype was observed many times. V is TRBV19 and J is TRBJ1-4; D is ambiguous. This CDR3 contains 15 residues. Germline V gene data show CDR1 as LNHDA and CDR2 as SQIVND (reference sequence). The ends were cut back, 7 bases at V and 5 bases at J, with 17 bases in the middle. CDR3 nucleotide sequence: TGTGCCAGTACCAGATCTTCGGGTCCCAATGAAAAACTGTTTTTT. Translation: CASTRSSGPNEKLFF.

The table lists this clonotype with a few counts. The gene calls are TRBV18 and TRBJ1-1; possible D gene TRBD1, 6 bases. Germline V gene data show CDR1 as KGHSH and CDR2 as LQKENI. This CDR3 has 13 amino acids. Trimming pared 3 bases from V and 6 bases from J, leaving 11 bases between. The CDR3 loop reads CASSPERGSEAFF. In DNA form, the CDR3 reads TGTGCCAGCTCACCCGAAAGGGGGTCTGAAGCTTTCTTT.

This clonotype was counted ten times or more. V and J are TRBV11-2 and TRBJ1-1; possibly TRBD1 for D (5 bases). Germline values: CDR1 SGHAT, CDR2 FQNNGV. Trimming cost V 7 bases and J 5 bases, with 20 bases left between them. The CDR3 is 15 amino acids. CDR3: CASNPLGGGGTEAFF. CDR3 nucleotides: TGTGCCAGCAACCCGTTGGGGGGTGGAGGAACTGAAGCTTTCTTT.

The chain couples TRBV6-2 or TRBV6-3 to TRBJ2-3; a possible D gene is TRBD1 (6 bases). CDR3 length: 14 residues. The V gene lost 10 bases and the J gene lost 1 base, with 15 bases spanning the gap. Germline V gene lookup returns CDR1 MNHEY and CDR2 SVGEGT. The CDR3 nucleotides read TGTGCCACCATTACAGGGTCGGGCACAGATACGCAGTATTTT. Protein sequence: CATITGSGTDTQYF.

This clonotype was counted at least ten times. This chain uses TRBV20-1 with TRBJ1-5; D ambiguous. Looked up from germline, CDR1 is DFQATT and CDR2 is SNEGSKA (reference sequence). This CDR3 contains 15 residues. The V and J ends lost 7 bases and 0 bases respectively, with 16 bases between them. DNA of the CDR3: TGCAGTGTTGCCCCCCTAACGAATAGCAATCAGCCCCAGCATTTT. It codes for CSVAPLTNSNQPQHF.

The sample holds a few counts of this clonotype. The V and J genes are TRBV6-6 and TRBJ1-2, with D unclear. The CDR3 extends over 14 amino acids. Trimming shortened V by 3 bases and J by 7 bases, and 15 bases separated the two germline ends. Germline CDR1 MNHNY, CDR2 SVGAGI (reference sequence). For the CDR3, the DNA is TGTGCCAGCAGTTATACACGACCAGAGCGTGGCTACACCTTC. Translated, it gives CASSYTRPERGYTF.

About this clonotype: This may be a read error: a much more frequent sequence differs by one nucleotide. The rearrangement links TRBV3-1 to TRBJ2-7; 8 bases align to TRBD1. Unmatched junction bases numbered 5, after V lost 1 base and J lost 12 bases. The V gene's germline CDR1 is LGHDT and CDR2 YNNKEL (reference sequence). The CDR3 covers 12 residues. The CDR3 DNA is TGTGCCAGCAGCCAAGGGGACAGGAACTTGTACTTC. Its protein is CASSQGDRNLYF.

This clonotype has more than one count but fewer than ten. The chain has TRBV24-1 and TRBJ2-1; TRBD1 matches 7 bases. Germline CDR1 KGHDR, CDR2 SFDVKD. The CDR3 contains 17 residues. The J segment lost 7 bases and the V segment lost 2 bases, leaving 13 bases of the junction unmatched. The CDR3, as DNA: TGTGCCACCAGTGATTCACTTGGGGCAGGGGGTAAGAATGAGCAGTTCTTC. It encodes CATSDSLGAGGKNEQFF.

The chain recombines TRBV14 with TRBJ1-2, with unresolved D. CDR3 length: 16 amino acids. From germline, CDR1 is SGHDN and CDR2 FVKESK. Trimming took 1 base from V and 7 from J, leaving 19 bases between them. The CDR3 is CASSQASRQFKSGYTF. The CDR3 DNA reads TGTGCCAGCAGCCAAGCATCCCGGCAGTTCAAGAGTGGCTACACCTTC.

This clonotype turned up a few times. The chain employs TRBV6-5 and TRBJ2-7, with D perhaps TRBD1 or TRBD2 (6 bases each). CDR3 length: 14 amino acids. The ends were cut back, 5 bases at V and 0 bases at J, with 11 bases in the middle. Germline V gene lookup returns CDR1 MNHEY and CDR2 SVGAGI. This CDR3 reads CASSRGLASYEQYF. The CDR3 bases are TGTGCCAGCAGTCGGGGGCTCGCCTCCTACGAGCAGTACTTC.

This clonotype was seen only a few times. J is TRBJ2-3 and V is TRBV5-1; D unresolved. The CDR3 is 13 residues long. The ends were cut back, 0 bases at V and 3 bases at J, with 5 bases in the middle. The germline V gene has CDR1 SGHRS and CDR2 YFSETQ. The CDR3 DNA is TGCGCCAGCAGCTTGGATCTGACAGATACGCAGTATTTT. As protein: CASSLDLTDTQYF.

This clonotype was seen ten or more times. V usage is TRBV20-1 and J usage is TRBJ2-2, with 8 bases matching TRBD2. The CDR3 runs to 15 residues. V shed 0 bases, J shed 3 bases, and the junction held 3 bases outside the gene matches. Germline V gene sequence: CDR1 DFQATT, CDR2 SNEGSKA (reference sequence). CDR3 amino acids: CSARDYGRDTGELFF. Here the CDR3 DNA reads TGCAGTGCTAGAGATTACGGGAGGGACACCGGGGAGCTGTTTTTT.

This clonotype has more than one count but fewer than ten. V usage is TRBV5-1 and J usage is TRBJ1-6; unclear D gene. The CDR3 extends over 12 amino acids. Germline lookup yields CDR1 SGHRS and CDR2 YFSETQ. Trimming removed 4 bases from V and 8 bases from J, with 7 bases in between. The CDR3 bases are TGCGCCAGCAGCAGTGGGGATTCACCCCTCCACTTT. This translates into CASSSGDSPLHF. The complete variable domain, with remaining parts taken from reference TRBV5-1 and TRBJ1-6, reads KAGVTQTPRYLIKTRGQQVTLSCSPISGHRSVSWYQQTPGQGLQFLFEYFSETQRNKGNFPGRFSGRQFSNSRSEMNVSTLELGDSALYLCASSSGDSPLHFGNGTRLTVT.

The gene calls are TRBV4-1 and TRBJ2-4; 7 bases map to TRBD2. This CDR3 is 17 amino acids long. Germline V CDR1 and CDR2: MGHRA, YSYEKL. Trimming removed 3 bases from V and 1 base from J; junction bases left unmatched: 9. CDR3 protein: CASSQISGMWAKNIQYF. CDR3 sequence (DNA): TGCGCCAGCAGCCAGATAAGCGGGATGTGGGCCAAAAACATTCAGTACTTC.

In its sample, this clonotype was seen a few times. This chain links TRBV5-1 with TRBJ2-7, with a tentative D call TRBD1 (5 bases). The V gene's germline CDR1 is SGHRS and CDR2 YFSETQ. V lost 3 bases to trimming and J lost 6 bases, with 16 bases between them. The CDR3 extends over 14 amino acids. The CDR3: CASSYTQGSGEQYF. For the CDR3, the DNA is TGCGCCAGCAGCTACACGCAGGGATCTGGCGAGCAGTACTTC.

The chain employs TRBV20-1 and TRBJ2-1; D unresolved. CDR3 length: 15 amino acids. Between the trimmed V and J ends, which lost 0 bases and 7 bases, there was a span of 16 bases. CDR1 is DFQATT, CDR2 SNEGSKA, per germline (reference sequence). This chain's CDR3 is CSAREGSSSGNEQFF. CDR3 nucleotide sequence: TGCAGTGCTAGAGAGGGCTCTTCTTCTGGAAATGAGCAGTTCTTC.

This clonotype was counted many times. The genes are TRBV2 and TRBJ2-3, with D possibly matching TRBD2 (6 bases). Trimming took 6 bases from V and 3 from J, leaving 19 bases between them. This CDR3 comprises 16 residues. Per germline, CDR1 SNHLY and CDR2 FYNNEI. The CDR3 bases are TGTGCCAGCAGCCAACCTATCGCGGGGTGGACAGATACGCAGTATTTT. As protein: CASSQPIAGWTDTQYF.